This TCR beta chain was documented in a study of regulatory T cells in long-lasting Graves disease. Broader study findings: Relative to new patients (roughly 980), persistent patients exhibited greater sharing of public clonotypes (around 2,500).

Combining iRepertoire HTBI primers with Arm-PCR of CDR3 regions, the authors built TCR beta libraries. Per the study methods: Identification yielded around 58 TRBV and more than 12 TRBJ segments across samples. TCRdb reprocessed the multiplex PCR reads with MiXCR, giving one entry per CDR3 protein. The V and J calls were determined by TCRdb, not by the authors. The sample has 560,000 or so distinct CDR3 sequences; about 15% are singletons. Concerning this clonotype itself: Its antigen is still unknown.

With V trimmed by 4 bases and J by 8 bases, 9 bases remained unmatched. The CDR3 is 13 amino acids. CDR1 and CDR2 from the germline V gene are SGDLS and YYNGEE. Noted time point: newly diagnosed GD, antithyroid drugs for less than 3 months. The TCR library was made from RNA that had been extracted from PBMCs in TRIzol. The same sample was also studied in work on T cells in Graves' hyperthyroidism and ophthalmopathy. That study reports: When ophthalmopathy did not progress within 18 months, Graves' hyperthyroidism was considered stable. Researchers ran a first-round RT-PCR on the TCR CDR3 using the HTBI primer set.

The source material was peripheral blood mononuclear cells (PBMCs), sampled at new diagnosis, from a patient treated with antithyroid drugs. The chain couples TRBV9 to TRBJ2-7; 7 bases match TRBD2. This clonotype originated in a man younger than 35 with Graves disease. This chain's CDR3 is CASSPLGGDQQYF. CDR3 bases: TGTGCCAGCAGCCCACTGGGAGGGGACCAGCAGTACTTC.